The text below deals with one TCR beta chain. Its antigen is undetermined. Here immunoSEQ multiplex PCR was the method, and the copy in TCRdb shows in-frame clones only, minus some. There are approximately 120,000 clones in the sample; roughly 86% occur only once, and about 10% lies in the top ten. The sample originates from a study of T cell responses to AZD1222 COVID-19 vaccine. Study context: Second-dose intervals of approximately 4 or approximately 12 weeks were pooled. Study-level results: Baseline seropositives among AZD1222 recipients totaled only 5 or 6.

CDR1 and CDR2 (germline): SQVTM, ANQGSEA. V lost 6 bases to trimming and J lost 3 bases; unmatched junction nucleotides: 7. The CDR3 contains 13 residues. The J gene is TRBJ2-7, the V gene TRBV29-1; the match to TRBD1 covers 8 bases. Sample: peripheral blood, taken on day 0 of AZD1222 vaccination. This TCR came from an adult in good health. The CDR3 spells CSVMQGARYEQYF. Written as DNA, the CDR3 is TGCAGCGTGATGCAGGGGGCGCGCTACGAGCAGTACTTC.